This TCR beta chain is from a study of CD8+ T cells in alopecia areata. Regarding the study as a whole: It was lesional scalp, especially alopecia totalis/universalis, that showed higher clonality than normal scalp. Sequenced scalp T cells also include alphabeta T cells resident in normal skin. Tofacitinib significantly decreased scalp clonality and expanded CD8+ clones among top 100.

A few counts support this clone. The antigen is unknown. Treatment meaning: oral pan-JAK inhibitor, 5-10 mg twice daily. Following extraction, RNA underwent reverse transcription to cDNA, which served as the sequencing template. The repertoire was sequenced with immunoSEQ multiplex PCR; TCRdb's copy has only in-frame clones and lacks some. The table records about 92,000 clones, around 47% of them present only once. CDR1 and CDR2 from the germline V gene are SGDLS and YYNGEE. There are 14 residues in the CDR3. V was clipped by 4 bases and J by 2 bases, with 13 bases between them. This chain links TRBV9 with TRBJ2-7; D is undetermined. The material sequenced was CD8+ T cells sorted from blood, taken at week 24, from a patient treated with tofacitinib. The TCR originated in a human donor with alopecia areata. In DNA, the CDR3 is TGTGCCAGCAGCCCGTCGGTCGGAGCCTACGAGCAGTACTTC. This codes for CASSPSVGAYEQYF.